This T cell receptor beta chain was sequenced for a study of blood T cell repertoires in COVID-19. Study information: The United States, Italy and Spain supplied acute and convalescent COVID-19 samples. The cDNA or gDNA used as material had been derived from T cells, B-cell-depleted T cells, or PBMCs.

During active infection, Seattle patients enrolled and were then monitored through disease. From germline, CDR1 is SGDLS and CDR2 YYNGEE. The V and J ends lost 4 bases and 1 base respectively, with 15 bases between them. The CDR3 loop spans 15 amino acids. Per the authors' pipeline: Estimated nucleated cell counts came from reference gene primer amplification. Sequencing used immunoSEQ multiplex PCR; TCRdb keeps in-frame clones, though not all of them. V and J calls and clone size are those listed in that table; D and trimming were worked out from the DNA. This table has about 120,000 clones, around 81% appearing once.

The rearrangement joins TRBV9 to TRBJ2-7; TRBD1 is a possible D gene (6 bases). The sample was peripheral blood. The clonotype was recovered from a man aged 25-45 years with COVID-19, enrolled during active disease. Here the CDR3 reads CASSLGTRLSYEQYF. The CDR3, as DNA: TGTGCCAGCAGCCTCGGGACAAGACTTTCCTACGAGCAGTACTTC.